These T cell receptor beta chains were read from a single sample in a study of shared clonotypes between healthy human individuals. Here immunoSEQ multiplex PCR was the method, and the copy in TCRdb shows in-frame clones only, minus some. The profile shows 850,000 to 1,200,000 clones, under 80% of them singletons. The source material was memory CD4+ T cells sorted from blood. The receptors were sampled from a man aged 18-30 years in good health. CDR3s leave out the opening cysteine and the closing phenylalanine or tryptophan.

V gene: TRBV28; J gene: TRBJ2-7; CDR3 protein: ASRTGGGYEQY
V gene: TRBV4-1; J gene: TRBJ2-2; CDR3 protein: ASSQTRDRGNTGELF
V gene: TRBV5-1; J gene: TRBJ1-6; CDR3 protein: ASSSTLGQANSPLH
V gene: TRBV27; J gene: TRBJ1-5; CDR3 protein: ASSSSAGNQPQH
V gene: TRBV5-1; J gene: TRBJ2-7; CDR3 protein: ASSLWTGVTYEQY
V gene: TRBV30; J gene: TRBJ1-4; CDR3 protein: AWSPGGSATNEKLF
V gene: TRBV27; J gene: TRBJ2-5; CDR3 protein: ASSTGQGAGETQY
V gene: TRBV19; J gene: TRBJ2-1; CDR3 protein: ASSMGYEQF
V gene: TRBV4-1; J gene: TRBJ2-5; CDR3 protein: ASSQASSDRRETQY
V gene: TRBV6-1; J gene: TRBJ2-1; CDR3 protein: ASSGQAAGFNEQF
V gene: TRBV2; J gene: TRBJ1-2; CDR3 protein: ASSGGPRDYGYT
V gene: TRBV11-2; J gene: TRBJ1-1; CDR3 protein: ASSYRDNLLGTEAF
V gene: TRBV14; J gene: TRBJ2-3; CDR3 protein: ASSQKDGFDTDTQY
V gene: TRBV10-2; J gene: TRBJ1-3; CDR3 protein: ASPGRGLLSGNTIY
V gene: TRBV5-1; J gene: TRBJ2-7; CDR3 protein: ASSMGSGRYEQY
V gene: TRBV18; J gene: TRBJ1-2; CDR3 protein: ASSPREQGSGYT
V gene: TRBV6-5; J gene: TRBJ2-3; CDR3 protein: ASSYQGGSRTDTQY
V gene: TRBV6-5; J gene: TRBJ1-1; CDR3 protein: ASSYRLGGNTEAF